Listed below are T cell receptor beta chains from one sample, sequenced in a study of blood T cell repertoires in COVID-19. Libraries were prepared by immunoSEQ multiplex PCR; TCRdb keeps only in-frame clonotypes and omits some of them. The sample lists 310,000 or so clones, roughly 90% seen once, with more than 3% in the top ten. Sequenced: peripheral blood. The origin of the receptors is a woman between 45 and 65 years old with active or convalescent COVID-19. Both conserved end residues are part of each CDR3. Each record gives: CDR3 protein, CDR3 DNA, J gene, clone size, D gene, V gene. A D gene is named only where the DNA matches it firmly. The size of a clone is reported for some rows only, either as once, few or many, or as a class for expanded clones.

cdr3_aa: CASSLGGTGGSQPQHF
cdr3_nt: TGTGCCAGCAGCTTAGGTGGGACAGGGGGCAGTCAGCCCCAGCATTTT
j_call: TRBJ1-5
clone_size: .
d_call: TRBD1
v_call: TRBV7-9

cdr3_aa: CATSRRGGNEKLFF
cdr3_nt: TGTGCCACCAGCAGGAGGGGAGGGAATGAAAAACTGTTTTTT
j_call: TRBJ1-4
clone_size: .
d_call: .
v_call: TRBV15

cdr3_aa: CASSERAGGASYGYTF
cdr3_nt: TGTGCCAGCAGCGAGAGGGCAGGGGGCGCATCCTATGGCTACACCTTC
j_call: TRBJ1-2
clone_size: .
d_call: TRBD1
v_call: TRBV7-9

cdr3_aa: CASSNVFGQNAVLYGYTF
cdr3_nt: TGTGCCAGTAGCAACGTTTTTGGACAGAACGCTGTCCTCTATGGCTACACCTTC
j_call: TRBJ1-2
clone_size: .
d_call: .
v_call: TRBV19

cdr3_aa: CASSRDRQDYGYTF
cdr3_nt: TGTGCCAGCAGCCGTGACAGACAGGACTATGGCTACACCTTC
j_call: TRBJ1-2
clone_size: .
d_call: .
v_call: TRBV7-2

cdr3_aa: CASSLQGYTGELFF
cdr3_nt: TGCGCCAGCAGCTTGCAGGGTTACACCGGGGAGCTGTTTTTT
j_call: TRBJ2-2
clone_size: .
d_call: .
v_call: TRBV5-1

cdr3_aa: CASRSGGQGYGYTF
cdr3_nt: TGTGCCAGCAGGTCCGGGGGACAGGGCTATGGCTACACCTTC
j_call: TRBJ1-2
clone_size: .
d_call: TRBD1
v_call: TRBV28

cdr3_aa: CASMETETGSGETQYF
cdr3_nt: TGTGCCAGCATGGAAACGGAAACAGGGTCGGGAGAGACCCAGTACTTC
j_call: TRBJ2-5
clone_size: .
d_call: .
v_call: TRBV28

cdr3_aa: CATSRRSTEAFF
cdr3_nt: TGTGCCACCAGCAGGCGATCCACTGAAGCTTTCTTT
j_call: TRBJ1-1
clone_size: few
d_call: .
v_call: TRBV15

cdr3_aa: CASNIRITDTQYF
cdr3_nt: TGTGCCAGCAACATACGAATCACAGATACGCAGTATTTT
j_call: TRBJ2-3
clone_size: .
d_call: .
v_call: TRBV11-2

cdr3_aa: CASGLNEQFF
cdr3_nt: TGTGCCAGCGGGCTGAATGAGCAGTTCTTC
j_call: TRBJ2-1
clone_size: .
d_call: .
v_call: TRBV28

cdr3_aa: CASSFGGGSTEAFF
cdr3_nt: TGTGCCAGCAGCTTCGGGGGGGGAAGCACTGAAGCTTTCTTT
j_call: TRBJ1-1
clone_size: .
d_call: .
v_call: TRBV7-2

cdr3_aa: CASSLSQGKSYEQYF
cdr3_nt: TGCGCCAGCAGCTTGTCACAGGGAAAAAGCTACGAGCAGTACTTC
j_call: TRBJ2-7
clone_size: .
d_call: .
v_call: TRBV5-1

cdr3_aa: CATSRVWAQVNGYTF
cdr3_nt: TGTGCCACCAGCAGAGTATGGGCACAAGTCAATGGCTACACCTTC
j_call: TRBJ1-2
clone_size: .
d_call: .
v_call: TRBV15

cdr3_aa: CASSLRCSGRAGYQETQYF
cdr3_nt: TGTGCCAGCAGCTTGCGCTGTAGCGGGAGGGCCGGGTACCAAGAGACCCAGTACTTC
j_call: TRBJ2-5
clone_size: .
d_call: TRBD2
v_call: TRBV5-6

cdr3_aa: CASSLVPGGTGEQYF
cdr3_nt: TGTGCCAGCAGCTTAGTCCCGGGGGGGACGGGCGAGCAGTACTTC
j_call: TRBJ2-7
clone_size: once
d_call: TRBD2
v_call: TRBV7-2

cdr3_aa: CASSQDLSPSGNEQFF
cdr3_nt: TGTGCCAGCAGCCAAGATCTATCCCCTAGCGGCAATGAGCAGTTCTTC
j_call: TRBJ2-1
clone_size: .
d_call: TRBD2
v_call: TRBV3-1/TRBV3-2

cdr3_aa: CASSGDSYNSPLHF
cdr3_nt: TGTGCCAGCAGTGGGGACAGCTATAATTCACCCCTCCACTTT
j_call: TRBJ1-6
clone_size: .
d_call: TRBD1
v_call: TRBV6-2/TRBV6-3

cdr3_aa: CASSVAPRGGDYGYTF
cdr3_nt: TGTGCCAGCAGTGTGGCCCCCCGAGGGGGCGACTATGGCTACACCTTC
j_call: TRBJ1-2
clone_size: few
d_call: TRBD1
v_call: TRBV25-1

cdr3_aa: CASSTGVVGTGELFF
cdr3_nt: TGTGCCAGTAGTACAGGGGTGGTAGGCACCGGGGAGCTGTTTTTT
j_call: TRBJ2-2
clone_size: .
d_call: .
v_call: TRBV19

cdr3_aa: CASSAGQAIGQPQHF
cdr3_nt: TGTGCCAGTAGTGCGGGACAGGCCATCGGGCAGCCCCAGCATTTT
j_call: TRBJ1-5
clone_size: .
d_call: TRBD1
v_call: TRBV19

cdr3_aa: CASSPGQASTTNYGYTF
cdr3_nt: TGTGCCAGCTCACCAGGGCAGGCCTCAACCACTAACTATGGCTACACCTTC
j_call: TRBJ1-2
clone_size: .
d_call: .
v_call: TRBV18